The clone carrying this TCR beta chain was recorded only once. The data were taken from a study of patients and donors after allogeneic stem cell transplantation. From the RT-PCR reads, TCRdb called clonotypes with MiXCR, one entry per CDR3 protein. The sample includes about 160,000 distinct CDR3 sequences, about two fifths of them seen just once. The source of this sequence is a human donor who was either an allogeneic HSCT recipient or a stem cell or donor lymphocyte infusion donor (not recorded which). It is not recorded whose cells these are; they may come from a transplant donor. Sequencing was done on a sample of blood, either unsorted or a sorted T cell fraction (not recorded which).

The CDR3 region has the DNA TGCGCCAGCAGCCAAACCGAATACAGGGACGGGAGGACTGAAGCTTTCTTT. Protein: CASSQTEYRDGRTEAFF. The chain couples TRBV4-1 to TRBJ1-1; TRBD1 might be the D (6 bases). V lost 2 bases and J lost 5, with 21 bases in between. This CDR3 has 17 residues. CDR1 is MGHRA, CDR2 YSYEKL, per germline.